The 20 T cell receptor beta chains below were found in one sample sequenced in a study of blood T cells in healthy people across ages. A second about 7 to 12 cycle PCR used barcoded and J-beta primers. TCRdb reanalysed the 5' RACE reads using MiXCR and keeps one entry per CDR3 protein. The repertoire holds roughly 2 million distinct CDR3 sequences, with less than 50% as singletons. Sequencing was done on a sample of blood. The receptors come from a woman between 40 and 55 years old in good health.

CDR3 sequence: CASTPGKPGGSSYNEQFF. The CDR3 bases are TGTGCCAGCACTCCCGGCAAACCGGGGGGGAGCTCCTACAATGAGCAGTTCTTC. The V call is TRBV2, the J call TRBJ2-1; TRBD2 agrees at 8 bases. With 7 bases clipped from V and 0 bases from J, the junction kept 14 bases outside the gene matches. The length of the CDR3 is 18 residues. Per the germline V gene, CDR1 is SNHLY and CDR2 is FYNNEI.

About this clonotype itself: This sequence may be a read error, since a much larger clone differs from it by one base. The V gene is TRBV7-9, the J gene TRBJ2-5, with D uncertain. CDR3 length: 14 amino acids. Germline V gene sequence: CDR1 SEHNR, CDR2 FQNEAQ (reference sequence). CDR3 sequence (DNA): TGTGCCAGCAGCTTAGTAGGCTTACAAGAGACCCTGTACTTC. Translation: CASSLVGLQETLYF. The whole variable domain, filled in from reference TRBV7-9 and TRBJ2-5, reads DTGVSQNPRHKITKRGQNVTFRCDPISEHNRLYWYRQTLGQGPEFLTYFQNEAQLEKSRLLSDRFSAERPKGSFSTLEIQRTEQGDSAMYLCASSLVGLQETLYFGPGTRLLVL.

In nucleotides, the CDR3 is TGTGCCAGCAGTACCAACCAAGAGACCCAGTTCTTC. It yields the protein CASSTNQETQFF. This rearrangement joins TRBV28 to TRBJ2-1; D gene ambiguous. Germline CDR1 MDHEN, CDR2 SYDVKM. CDR3 length: 12 amino acids. Deletions cut 5 bases from V and 13 bases from J, with 15 bases between.

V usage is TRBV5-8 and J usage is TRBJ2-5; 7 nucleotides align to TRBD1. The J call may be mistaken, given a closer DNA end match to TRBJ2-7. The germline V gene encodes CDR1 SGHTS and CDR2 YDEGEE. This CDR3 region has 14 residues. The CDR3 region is CASSRLTGVSEQYF. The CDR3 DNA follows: TGTGCCAGCAGCCGACTCACAGGGGTGTCCGAGCAGTACTTC.

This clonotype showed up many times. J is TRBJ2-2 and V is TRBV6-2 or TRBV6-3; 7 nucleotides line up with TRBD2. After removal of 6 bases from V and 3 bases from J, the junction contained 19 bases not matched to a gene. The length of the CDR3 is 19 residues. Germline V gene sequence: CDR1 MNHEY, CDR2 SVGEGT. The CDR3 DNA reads TGTGCCAGCAGGGCCAGGGACCGCGAACCTAGCGGTTACACCGGGGAGCTGTTTTTT. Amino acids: CASRARDREPSGYTGELFF.

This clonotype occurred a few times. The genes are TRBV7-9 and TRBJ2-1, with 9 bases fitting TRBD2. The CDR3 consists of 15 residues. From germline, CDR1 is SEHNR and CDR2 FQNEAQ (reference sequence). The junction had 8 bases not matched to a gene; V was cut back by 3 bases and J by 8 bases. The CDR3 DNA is TGTGCCAGCAGCTTTCAGATAGCGGGGGTCGATGAGCAGTTCTTC. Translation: CASSFQIAGVDEQFF.

The CDR3 DNA sequence: TGCGCCAGCAGCCAAGATCGGGACAGGGCCTACGAGCAGTACTTC. Amino acids: CASSQDRDRAYEQYF. The chain joins TRBV4-1 to TRBJ2-7; TRBD1 agrees at 9 bases. The CDR3 consists of 15 residues. From germline, CDR1 is MGHRA and CDR2 YSYEKL. The J segment lost 2 bases and the V segment lost 0 bases, leaving 2 bases of the junction unmatched.

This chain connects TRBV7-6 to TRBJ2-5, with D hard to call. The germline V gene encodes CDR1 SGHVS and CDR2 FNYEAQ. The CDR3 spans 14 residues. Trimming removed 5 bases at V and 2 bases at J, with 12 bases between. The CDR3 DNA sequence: TGTGCCAGCAGCCCTCAGACATTACAAGAGACCCAGTACTTC. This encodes CASSPQTLQETQYF.

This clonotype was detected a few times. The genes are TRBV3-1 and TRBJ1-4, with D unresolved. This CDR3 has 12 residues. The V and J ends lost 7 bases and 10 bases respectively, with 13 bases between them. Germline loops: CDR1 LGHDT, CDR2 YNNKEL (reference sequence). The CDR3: CASMDSGTKLFF. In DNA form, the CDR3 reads TGTGCCAGCATGGATTCGGGTACAAAACTGTTTTTT.

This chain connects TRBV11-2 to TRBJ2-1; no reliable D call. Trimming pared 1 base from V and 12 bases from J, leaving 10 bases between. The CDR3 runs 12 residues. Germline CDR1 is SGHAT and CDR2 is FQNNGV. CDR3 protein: CASSLVTVLQFF. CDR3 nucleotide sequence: TGTGCCAGCAGCTTAGTTACGGTGTTGCAGTTCTTC. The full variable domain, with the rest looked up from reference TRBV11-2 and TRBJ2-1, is EAGVAQSPRYKIIEKRQSVAFWCNPISGHATLYWYQQILGQGPKLLIQFQNNGVVDDSQLPKDRFSAERLKGVDSTLKIQPAKLEDSAVYLCASSLVTVLQFFGPGTRLTVL.

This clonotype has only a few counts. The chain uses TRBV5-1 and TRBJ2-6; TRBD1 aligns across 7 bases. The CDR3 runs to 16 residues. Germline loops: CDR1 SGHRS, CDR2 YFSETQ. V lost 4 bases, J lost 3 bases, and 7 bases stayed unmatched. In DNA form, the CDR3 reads TGCGCCAGCAGCGGAACAGACAGGGTTGGGGCCAACGTCCTGACTTTC. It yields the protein CASSGTDRVGANVLTF.

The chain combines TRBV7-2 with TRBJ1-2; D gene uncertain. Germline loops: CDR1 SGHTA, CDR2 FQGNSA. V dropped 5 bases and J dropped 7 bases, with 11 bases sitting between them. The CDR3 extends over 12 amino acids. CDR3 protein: CASSAFGRGYTF. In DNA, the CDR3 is TGTGCCAGCAGCGCGTTCGGCCGTGGCTACACCTTC.

The CDR3 sequence is CASSQEEGNEKLFF. The CDR3, as DNA: TGCGCCAGCAGCCAAGAGGAAGGTAATGAAAAACTGTTTTTT. This rearrangement joins TRBV4-3 to TRBJ1-4, with D unresolved. The germline V gene has CDR1 LGHNA and CDR2 YSLEER. The CDR3 sequence is 14 residues long. The V gene lost 0 bases and the J gene lost 4 bases, with 6 bases spanning the gap.

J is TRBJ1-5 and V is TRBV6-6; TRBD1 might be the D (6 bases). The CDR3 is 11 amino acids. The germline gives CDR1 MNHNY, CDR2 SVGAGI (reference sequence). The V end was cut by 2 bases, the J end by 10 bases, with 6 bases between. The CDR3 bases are TGTGCCAGCAGTTACGGGGGCCCCCAGCATTTT. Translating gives CASSYGGPQHF.

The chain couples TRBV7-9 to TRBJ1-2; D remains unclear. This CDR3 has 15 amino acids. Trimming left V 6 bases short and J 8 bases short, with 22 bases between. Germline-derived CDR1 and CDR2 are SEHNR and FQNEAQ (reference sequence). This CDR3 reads CASSPTGGRSWGYTF. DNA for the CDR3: TGTGCCAGCAGTCCTACCGGCGGCAGGTCCTGGGGCTACACCTTC.

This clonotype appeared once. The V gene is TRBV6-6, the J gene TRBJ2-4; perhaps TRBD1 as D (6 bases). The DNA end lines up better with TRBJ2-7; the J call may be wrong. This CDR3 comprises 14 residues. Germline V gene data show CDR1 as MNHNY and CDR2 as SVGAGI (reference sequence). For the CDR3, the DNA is TGTGCCAGCAGCAAAAGTTGGGGGCTCGACGAGCAGTACTTC. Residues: CASSKSWGLDEQYF.

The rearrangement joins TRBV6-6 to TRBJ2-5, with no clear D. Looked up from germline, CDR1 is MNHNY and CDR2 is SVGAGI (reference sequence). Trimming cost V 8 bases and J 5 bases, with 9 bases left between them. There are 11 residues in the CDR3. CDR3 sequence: CASRRAETQYF. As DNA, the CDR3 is TGTGCCAGCCGGCGCGCCGAGACCCAGTACTTC.

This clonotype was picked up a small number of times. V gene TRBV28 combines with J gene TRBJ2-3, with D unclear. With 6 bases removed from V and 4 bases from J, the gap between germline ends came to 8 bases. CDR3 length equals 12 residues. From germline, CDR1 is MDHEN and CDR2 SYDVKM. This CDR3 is CASRSSADTQYF. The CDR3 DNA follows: TGTGCCAGCAGGAGCTCGGCAGATACGCAGTATTTT.

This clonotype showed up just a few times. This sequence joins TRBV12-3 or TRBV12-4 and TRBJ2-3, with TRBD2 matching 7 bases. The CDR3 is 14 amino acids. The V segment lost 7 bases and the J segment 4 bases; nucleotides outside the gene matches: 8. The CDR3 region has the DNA TGTGCCAGCAATACGGGGGGTAGGGCAGATACGCAGTATTTT. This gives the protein CASNTGGRADTQYF.

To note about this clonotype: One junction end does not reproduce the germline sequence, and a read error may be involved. The DNA for the CDR3 is TGTGTCAGCAGTTTAAAAGTTGCTCAGACCCAGTACTTC. It encodes CVSSLKVAQTQYF. This chain uses TRBV12-3 or TRBV12-4 with TRBJ2-7; D is unclear. The DNA end lines up better with TRBJ2-5; the J call may be wrong. The CDR3 runs 13 residues.